Shown below are 10 T cell receptor beta chains from a single sample sequenced in a study of prognosis after radiotherapy for stage I lung cancer. The authors amplified TCR beta CDR3 from genomic DNA using two-round multiplex PCR. Used in first-round PCR were primers specific to each TRBV and TRBJ gene. TCRdb called the multiplex PCR reads again in MiXCR, with one record for every CDR3 protein. Of about 22,000 distinct CDR3 sequences in the sample, approximately 39% were seen once. The material sequenced was PBMCs, taken before or after stereotactic body radiation therapy (not recorded which). The receptors derive from a donor at least 50 years old with non-small cell lung cancer.

This clonotype is a singleton in its sample. This chain joins TRBV7-9 and TRBJ1-2; 9 bases are a match to TRBD1. V lost 7 bases and J lost 7; bases outside the gene matches: 7. Germline assignment: CDR1 SEHNR and CDR2 FQNEAQ (reference sequence). CDR3 length: 13 amino acids. DNA of the CDR3: TGTGCCAGCACCAACGGGACAGGGTTTGGCTACACCTTC. Its protein is CASTNGTGFGYTF.

This clonotype was detected a few times. A single base is all that separates this from a far larger clone, so a read error is likely. The chain links TRBV6-5 to TRBJ2-3; 8 bases are shared with TRBD2. Germline CDR1 MNHEY, CDR2 SVGAGI. This CDR3 has 15 residues. CDR3 nucleotide sequence: TGTGCCAGCAGTTACGATAGGACTAGCACAGTTACGCAGTATTTT. It codes for CASSYDRTSTVTQYF.

The chain couples TRBV11-2 to TRBJ2-3; no reliable D call. Germline V gives CDR1 SGHAT, CDR2 FQNNGV. V was clipped by 8 bases and J by 4 bases, with 13 bases between them. The CDR3 is 13 residues long. CDR3 region: CASGFPFADTQYF. The CDR3 coding sequence is TGTGCCAGCGGTTTCCCGTTTGCAGATACGCAGTATTTT.

In the case of this clonotype: One base separates it from a far larger clone, so it is likely a read error. This chain links TRBV6-4 with TRBJ2-5, with D possibly being TRBD2 (6 bases). CDR1 is MRHNA and CDR2 is SNTAGT in the germline V gene. The CDR3 runs to 17 residues. This CDR3 is CASSYSKGWGVQETKYF. CDR3 nucleotide sequence: TGTGCCAGCAGTTACTCGAAGGGCTGGGGGGTCCAAGAGACCAAGTACTTC.

To note about this clonotype: A much larger clone sits a single nucleotide away, making a read error possible. The genes are TRBV5-6 and TRBJ1-2; D not resolved. CDR1 and CDR2 (germline): SGHDT, YYEEEE. The CDR3 spans 15 residues. The DNA for the CDR3 is TGTGCCAGCAGCTCTCGGGGTCGTGGGTATCCAGGCTACATCTTC. This encodes CASSSRGRGYPGYIF.

This clonotype was picked up many times. The chain couples TRBV20-1 to TRBJ2-7, with TRBD2 matching over 11 bases. The junction had 4 bases not matched to a gene; V was cut back by 7 bases and J by 2 bases. The CDR3 consists of 13 residues. Germline CDR1 reads DFQATT; CDR2 reads SNEGSKA (reference sequence). CDR3 coding DNA: TGCAGTGTCGGGACTAGCGGCCCCTACGAGCAGTACTTC. Encoded protein: CSVGTSGPYEQYF.

The V call is TRBV7-6, the J call TRBJ2-1, with 9 bases lining up with TRBD2. After removal of 3 bases from V and 0 bases from J, the junction contained 6 bases not matched to a gene. The germline V gene encodes CDR1 SGHVS and CDR2 FNYEAQ. This CDR3 region has 17 residues. The CDR3 DNA is TGTGCCAGCAGCTTTGCGGGAGGGAGTGCCTCCTACAATGAGCAGTTCTTC. This codes for CASSFAGGSASYNEQFF.

J is TRBJ1-2 and V is TRBV14; no definite D call. The CDR3 spans 14 residues. V was cut by 0 bases and J by 2 bases, with 7 bases left in between. In germline, CDR1 is SGHDN, CDR2 FVKESK. The CDR3 reads CASSQDRLNYGYTF. The CDR3 DNA reads TGTGCCAGCAGCCAAGATCGCCTAAACTATGGCTACACCTTC.

Remarks on this clonotype: At one end the junction does not follow the germline gene, possibly because of a read error. The rearrangement links TRBV6-2 or TRBV6-3 to TRBJ2-7; possibly TRBD1 for D (6 bases). CDR3 length: 15 amino acids. Germline CDR1 is MNHEY and CDR2 is SVGEGT. Here the CDR3 reads CASSATLQGSYEQYF. For the CDR3, the DNA is TGTGCCAGCAGTGCTACTCTACAGGGTTCCTACGAGCAGTATTTC.

This clonotype was seen ten or more times. An end of the junction does not agree with germline; a read error may underlie this. The chain links TRBV7-2 to TRBJ2-3; TRBD1 matches 9 bases. The CDR3 loop spans 13 amino acids. Germline V gene sequence: CDR1 SGHTA, CDR2 FQGNSA. In DNA form, the CDR3 reads TGTGCCAGCAGCCGCCGGGACAGGGATAAGCAGTATTTT. Translating it yields CASSRRDRDKQYF.